The clone carrying this T cell receptor (beta chain) occurred a few times. This sample stems from a study of response to subunit inactivated influenza vaccine. This CDR3 contains 16 residues. Germline values: CDR1 DFQATT, CDR2 SNEGSKA (reference sequence). The V segment lost 7 bases and the J segment 4 bases; nucleotides outside the gene matches: 10. TCRdb analysed the RT-PCR reads with MiXCR anew, one entry per CDR3 protein. The sample lists just under 550,000 distinct CDR3 sequences, approximately 20% occurring once. In addition, the sample was reused for a study of T cells expressing NK-cell markers. That paper adds: 5'RACE template switching with UMIs produced the TCR beta cDNA. The study drew TCR beta repertoires from sorted CD3+CD56+NKG2C+, CD3+CD56+NKG2C- and CD3+CD56-NKG2C+ T cells. Seven donors tested HCMV-seropositive and one tested seronegative among the eight sequenced.

The material was CD4+ T cells sorted from PBMCs, obtained 11 to 12 days after vaccination. The V gene is TRBV20-1, the J gene TRBJ2-3, with 14 bases aligning to TRBD2. The source of this sequence is a man over 45 who received an inactivated influenza vaccine. CDR3 protein: CSGGGTSGSSADTQYF. The CDR3 region has the DNA TGCAGTGGAGGGGGGACTAGCGGGAGCTCGGCAGATACGCAGTATTTT.